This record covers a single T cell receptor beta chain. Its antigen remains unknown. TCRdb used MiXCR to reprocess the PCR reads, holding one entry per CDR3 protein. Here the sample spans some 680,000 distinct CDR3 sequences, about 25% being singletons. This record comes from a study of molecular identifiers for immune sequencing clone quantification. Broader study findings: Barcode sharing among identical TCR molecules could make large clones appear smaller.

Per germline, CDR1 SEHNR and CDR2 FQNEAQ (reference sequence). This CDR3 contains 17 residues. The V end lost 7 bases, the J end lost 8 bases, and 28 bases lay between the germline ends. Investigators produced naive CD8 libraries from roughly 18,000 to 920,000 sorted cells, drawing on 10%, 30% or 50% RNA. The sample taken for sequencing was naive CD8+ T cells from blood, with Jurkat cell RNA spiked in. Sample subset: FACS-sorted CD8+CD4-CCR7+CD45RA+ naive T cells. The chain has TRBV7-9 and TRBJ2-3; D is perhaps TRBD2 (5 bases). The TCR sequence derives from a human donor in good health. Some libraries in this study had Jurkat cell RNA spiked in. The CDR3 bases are TGTGCCAGCATGCGCTGGCGTCGCGGGCGGGCGGCAGCTACGCAGTATTTT. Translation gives CASMRWRRGRAAATQYF.